One and the same sample provided the 5 T cell receptor beta chains below, sequenced in a study of neoadjuvant anti-PD-1 for oral cavity cancer (dated by TCRdb to the early 2020s). The library was made by the immunoSEQ multiplex PCR assay. This is the immuneACCESS table as TCRdb keeps it, with only in-frame sequences that have V and J called. A part of the clones is gone; compared with another copy, unresolved V genes explain less than half, and the rest is unexplained. In this sample the table shows 80,000 to 95,000 clones, 84% of which occur a single time. The ten largest clones capture roughly 3% of the sample. Read against the paper, the sample's time point label means: before neoadjuvant nivolumab. This material consisted of PBMCs, taken before nivolumab (anti-PD-1) treatment. The receptors originated from a person aged 35-79 years with oral cavity squamous cell carcinoma.

The gene calls are TRBV18 and TRBJ2-1; D tentatively fits TRBD1 or TRBD2 (5 bases each). From germline, CDR1 is KGHSH and CDR2 LQKENI. This CDR3 comprises 15 residues. V lost 3 bases, J lost 6 bases, and 15 bases lay in between. CDR3 sequence: CASSPQGDMLNEQFF. Written as DNA, the CDR3 is TGTGCCAGCTCACCTCAGGGAGACATGCTCAATGAGCAGTTCTTC.

V is TRBV5-4 and J is TRBJ2-5; no reliable D call. Germline CDR1 and CDR2: SGHNT and YYREEE (reference sequence). Trimming removed 1 base from V and 5 bases from J, with 9 bases in between. The CDR3 extends over 13 amino acids. CDR3 region: CASSLIQTETQYF. In nucleotides, the CDR3 is TGTGCCAGCAGCTTGATCCAGACGGAGACCCAGTACTTC.

The chain links TRBV29-1 to TRBJ2-5, with TRBD2 identical over 10 bases. The germline V gene encodes CDR1 SQVTM and CDR2 ANQGSEA. V lost 7 bases, J lost 1 base, and 3 bases stayed unmatched. The CDR3 runs 13 residues. CDR3: CSAGTSAQETQYF. CDR3 DNA sequence: TGCAGCGCGGGGACTAGCGCCCAAGAGACCCAGTACTTC.

The chain uses TRBV30 and TRBJ1-3, with no clear D. Germline V gives CDR1 GTSNPN, CDR2 SVGIG (reference sequence). The ends were cut back, 4 bases at V and 4 bases at J, with 14 bases in the middle. The CDR3 has 14 residues. In DNA form, the CDR3 reads TGTGCCTGGATAACTGACTCGAACGGAAACACCATATATTTT. It translates to CAWITDSNGNTIYF.

CDR3 loop: CASSEVFVDRSGANVLTF. CDR3 sequence (DNA): TGTGCCAGCAGTGAAGTGTTCGTGGACCGCTCTGGGGCCAACGTCCTGACTTTC. This chain joins TRBV6-1 and TRBJ2-6; D is unresolved. Germline V gene sequence: CDR1 MNHNS, CDR2 SASEGT. CDR3 length: 18 amino acids. Trimming stripped 1 base from V and 0 bases from J, with 13 bases between.